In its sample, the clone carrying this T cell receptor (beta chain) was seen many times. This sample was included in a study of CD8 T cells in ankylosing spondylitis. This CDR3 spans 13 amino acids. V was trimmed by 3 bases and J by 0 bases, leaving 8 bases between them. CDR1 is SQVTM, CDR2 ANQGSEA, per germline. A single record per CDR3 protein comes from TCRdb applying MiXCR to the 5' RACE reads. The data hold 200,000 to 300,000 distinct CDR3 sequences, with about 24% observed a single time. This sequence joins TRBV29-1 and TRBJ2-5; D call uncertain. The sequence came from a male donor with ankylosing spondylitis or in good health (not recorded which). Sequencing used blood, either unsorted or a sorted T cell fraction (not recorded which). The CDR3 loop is CSVEQVDQETQYF. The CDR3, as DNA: TGCAGCGTTGAGCAAGTAGACCAAGAGACCCAGTACTTC.